These T cell receptor beta chains were read from a single sample in a study of neoadjuvant anti-PD-1 for oral cavity cancer. This table comes from immunoSEQ multiplex PCR, and its TCRdb copy is limited to in-frame clones, with some not included. Of roughly 14,000 clones listed, about three quarters are singletons. The sequences come from PBMCs, collected after nivolumab (anti-PD-1) treatment. These TCRs come from a person aged 35-79 years with oral cavity squamous cell carcinoma. Each CDR3 is given with its conserved first and last residue. For some rows the clone size is stated as once, few or many, or as a class when expanded; others skip it.

CASSGERTEAFF	TRBV10-2	-
CASSSEPGTAYEQYF	TRBV5-1	-
CASSVGLAGPYEQYF	TRBV9	-
CSVATGVSNQPQHF	TRBV29-1	-
CASSVRPGTYEQYF	TRBV9	few
CASTGHPGEGQHF	TRBV6-5	-
CASRADGTISNEQFF	TRBV6-5	once
CASSYAGDGTEAFF	TRBV6-6	-
CASSHSGTMRETQYF	TRBV19	once
CASRAGYSNQPQHF	TRBV19	-
CSVEGFMPGGNLEQYF	TRBV29-1	-
CASSPKGAWYSGNTIYF	TRBV9	-
CASSLNGQGVTNEKLFF	TRBV7-6	-
CASSKRLAGEGTYNEQFF	TRBV7-9	-
CASSYKTPSTDTQYF	TRBV6-5	-
CASSVWWEGREQFF	TRBV9	-
CASSLAGQGGGGNQPQHF	TRBV7-8	-
CAIMGREQETQYF	TRBV10-3	-
CARPPWGAQDGPQHF	TRBV19	few
CASSRAGDTDTQYF	TRBV6-1	-
CASSRGSGTGNTIYF	TRBV28	-
CASSPAGLAGAYEQYF	TRBV9	-
CALKESPYEQYF	TRBV19	few
CASSQDWSGRGEQFF	TRBV14	-
CASSSRTSSNEQFF	TRBV7-6	-
CAWRHSGAISYNEQFF	TRBV30	-
CASTQSRSSYEQYF	TRBV7-8	few
CAISESEVYEQYF	TRBV10-3	-
CASSTDRGYEQYF	TRBV6-1	few
CASSFSSGANTGELFF	TRBV7-9	-
CASRGTTDTQYF	TRBV6-5	-
CASSLGRTSSYEQYF	TRBV11-1	-
CASSGGQVPTGELFF	TRBV6-5	-
CAISPSRDRAEQYF	TRBV10-3	-
CASSQPEHGFGTDTQYF	TRBV4-2	-
CASSSRDRGTYEQYF	TRBV11-2	few
CASSQDVGTTNEKLFF	TRBV4-1	-
CASNRLRTDTQYF	TRBV6-1	-
CMTGTEAFF	TRBV6-4	-
CASSEWDAPRVGQPQHF	TRBV2	-
CASSLRAGTGGQDEQFF	TRBV7-9	-
CASSQRTSGRLVHGIQYF	TRBV14	-
CASSYGQGAGANVLTF	TRBV6-5	-
CASSRSYNQPQHF	TRBV6-5	-
CASSLAAASGNTIYF	TRBV5-8	once
CASSIQGFGEQYF	TRBV5-1	-
CSYTGGSGGEQFF	TRBV29-1	-
CASSPRPRVGLVSGNEQFF	TRBV14	-
CASRDGKRVETQYF	TRBV10-2	-